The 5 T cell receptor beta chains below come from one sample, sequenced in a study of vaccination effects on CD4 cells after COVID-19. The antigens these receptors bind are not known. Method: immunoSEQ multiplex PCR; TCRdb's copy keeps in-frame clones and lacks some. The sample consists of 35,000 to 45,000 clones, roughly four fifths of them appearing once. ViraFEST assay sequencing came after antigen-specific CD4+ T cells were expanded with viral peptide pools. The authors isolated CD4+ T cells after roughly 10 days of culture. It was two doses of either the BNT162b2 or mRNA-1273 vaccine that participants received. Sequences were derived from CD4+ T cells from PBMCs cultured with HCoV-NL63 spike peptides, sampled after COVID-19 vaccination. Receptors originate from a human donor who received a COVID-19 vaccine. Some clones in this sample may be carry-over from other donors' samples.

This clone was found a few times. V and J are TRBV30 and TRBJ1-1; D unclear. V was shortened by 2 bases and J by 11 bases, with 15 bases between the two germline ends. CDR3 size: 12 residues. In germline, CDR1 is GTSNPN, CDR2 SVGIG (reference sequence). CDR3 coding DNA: TGTGCCTGGAGTACCACCAGGCGTAGGGCTTTCTTT. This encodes CAWSTTRRRAFF.

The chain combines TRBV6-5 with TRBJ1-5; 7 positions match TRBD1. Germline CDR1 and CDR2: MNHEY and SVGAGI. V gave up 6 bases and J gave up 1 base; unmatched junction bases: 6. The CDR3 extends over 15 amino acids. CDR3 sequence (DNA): TGTGCCAGCAGGGCAGGGGGTGGCAGCAATCAGCCCCAGCATTTT. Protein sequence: CASRAGGGSNQPQHF.

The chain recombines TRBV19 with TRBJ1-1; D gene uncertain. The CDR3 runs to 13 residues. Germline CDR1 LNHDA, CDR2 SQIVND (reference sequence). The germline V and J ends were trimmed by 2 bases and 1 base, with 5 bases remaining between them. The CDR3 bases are TGTGCCAGTAGTATACAACCGAACACTGAAGCTTTCTTT. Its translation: CASSIQPNTEAFF. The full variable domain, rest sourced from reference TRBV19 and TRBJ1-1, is DGGITQSPKYLFRKEGQNVTLSCEQNLNHDAMYWYRQDPGQGLRLIYYSQIVNDFQKGDIAEGYSVSREKKESFPLTVTSAQKNPTAFYLCASSIQPNTEAFFGQGTRLTVV.

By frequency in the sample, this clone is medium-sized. CDR3 sequence reads: CASSIGDSYGYTF. CDR3 DNA sequence: TGTGCCAGCAGTATCGGGGACAGCTATGGCTACACCTTC. The chain recombines TRBV6-5 with TRBJ1-2, with 7 bases that match TRBD1. The CDR3 consists of 13 residues. V shed 5 bases, J shed 4 bases, and the junction held 4 bases outside the gene matches. In germline, CDR1 is MNHEY, CDR2 SVGAGI.

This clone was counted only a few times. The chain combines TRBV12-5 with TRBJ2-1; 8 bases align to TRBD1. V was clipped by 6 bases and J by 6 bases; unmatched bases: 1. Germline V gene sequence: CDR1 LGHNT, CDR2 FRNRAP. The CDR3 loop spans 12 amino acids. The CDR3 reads CASGTGGNEQFF. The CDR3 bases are TGTGCTAGTGGCACAGGGGGCAATGAGCAGTTCTTC.